Presented here are 17 T cell receptor beta chains from one specimen sequenced in a study of T cells in Graves' hyperthyroidism and ophthalmopathy. What was amplified from RNA transcripts were TCR beta CDR3 regions. HTBI primers were the set used in a first-round RT-PCR of the TCR CDR3. One entry per CDR3 protein, called by TCRdb with MiXCR from the multiplex PCR reads. The sample contains about 640,000 distinct CDR3 sequences, roughly 20% of which appear only once. The specimen was blood. Receptors originate from a man aged 30 to 39 with Graves' ophthalmopathy.

In this sample, this clonotype turned up many times. DNA of the CDR3: TGTGCCAGCAGCGATCTAGCGGGAGGCTTAGATACGCAGTATTTT. Translation: CASSDLAGGLDTQYF. The chain employs TRBV5-4 and TRBJ2-3; TRBD2 agrees at 11 bases. This CDR3 has 15 amino acids. V was pared by 4 bases and J by 5 bases, with 6 bases of the junction left unmatched. The germline V gene encodes CDR1 SGHNT and CDR2 YYREEE (reference sequence).

This clonotype was detected many times. The chain carries TRBV28 and TRBJ2-3; D gene uncertain. The CDR3 totals 14 residues. V lost 3 bases and J 4 bases, leaving 11 bases between the germline ends. The germline gives CDR1 MDHEN, CDR2 SYDVKM. Here the CDR3 reads CASSFNPPPDTQYF. The CDR3 DNA is TGTGCCAGCAGTTTTAACCCCCCTCCAGATACGCAGTATTTT.

This clonotype has a count of ten or more. The genes are TRBV28 and TRBJ1-1; 10 bases are a match to TRBD1. Trimming at V came to 5 bases and at J to 4 bases, leaving 1 base not matched to a gene. Germline loops: CDR1 MDHEN, CDR2 SYDVKM. CDR3 length: 13 residues. In DNA form, the CDR3 reads TGTGCCAGCAGTAGGACAGGGGGCACTGAAGCTTTCTTT. The encoded protein is CASSRTGGTEAFF. The full variable domain, its missing parts supplied by reference TRBV28 and TRBJ1-1, is DVKVTQSSRYLVKRTGEKVFLECVQDMDHENMFWYRQDPGLGLRLIYFSYDVKMKEKGDIPEGYSVSREKKERFSLILESASTNQTSMYLCASSRTGGTEAFFGQGTRLTVV.

This clonotype was recorded many times. The genes are TRBV20-1 and TRBJ1-1, with a tentative D call TRBD1 (6 bases). CDR1 and CDR2 from the germline V gene are DFQATT and SNEGSKA (reference sequence). There are 14 residues in the CDR3. Trimming left V 5 bases short and J 5 bases short, with 18 bases between. The CDR3 loop is CSAPRSSRGTEAFF. CDR3 DNA: TGCAGTGCTCCACGGTCTTCAAGGGGGACTGAAGCTTTCTTT.

This clonotype was picked up a small number of times. V and J are TRBV27 and TRBJ2-7; D gene uncertain. The CDR3 covers 14 residues. Germline values: CDR1 MNHEY, CDR2 SMNVEV (reference sequence). The V end was cut by 8 bases, the J end by 3 bases, with 17 bases between. CDR3 amino acids: CASGYSPGSYEQYF. Written as DNA, the CDR3 is TGTGCCAGCGGATACTCCCCGGGTAGCTACGAGCAGTACTTC.

This clonotype was detected only a few times. V gene TRBV28 combines with J gene TRBJ2-5; D could derive from TRBD1 or TRBD2 (5 bases each). Between the trimmed V and J ends, which lost 3 bases and 2 bases, there was a span of 16 bases. CDR1 and CDR2 (germline): MDHEN, SYDVKM. The CDR3 runs 16 residues. CDR3 sequence reads: CASSFFWQGGQETQYF. The CDR3 DNA sequence: TGTGCCAGCAGTTTTTTTTGGCAGGGCGGGCAAGAGACCCAGTACTTC.

This clonotype has at least ten counts. The chain is built from TRBV2 and TRBJ1-2, with D unclear. The V gene lost 2 bases and the J gene lost 7 bases, with 17 bases spanning the gap. The CDR3 totals 15 residues. The germline V gene encodes CDR1 SNHLY and CDR2 FYNNEI. CDR3 amino acids: CASSEMPPGSGGYTF. DNA of the CDR3: TGTGCCAGCAGTGAAATGCCCCCGGGATCGGGTGGCTACACCTTC.

This clonotype was picked up many times. The chain links TRBV7-2 to TRBJ1-1, with TRBD1 identical over 8 bases. Trimming at V came to 2 bases and at J to 5 bases, leaving 7 bases not matched to a gene. The length of the CDR3 is 15 residues. The germline CDR1 and CDR2 sequences are SGHTA and FQGNSA. CDR3 in amino acids: CASSLSQGARTEAFF. The CDR3 coding sequence is TGTGCCAGCAGCTTAAGCCAGGGGGCACGAACTGAAGCTTTCTTT. The full variable domain, its missing parts supplied by reference TRBV7-2 and TRBJ1-1, is GAGVSQSPSNKVTEKGKDVELRCDPISGHTALYWYRQSLGQGLEFLIYFQGNSAPDKSGLPSDRFSAERTGGSVSTLTIQRTQQEDSAVYLCASSLSQGARTEAFFGQGTRLTVV.

This clonotype occurred many times. This rearrangement joins TRBV5-1 to TRBJ1-3, with 9 bases lining up with TRBD1. Germline V lookup: CDR1 SGHRS, CDR2 YFSETQ. The CDR3 length is 13 residues. V trimming: 4 bases; J trimming: 9 bases; junction bases outside the gene matches: 5. Here the CDR3 reads CASSLDRGSTIYF. The CDR3 DNA reads TGCGCCAGCAGCCTGGACAGGGGATCCACCATATATTTT.

The chain uses TRBV7-9 and TRBJ2-5; D is perhaps TRBD1 (6 bases). Trimming cost V 6 bases and J 4 bases, with 24 bases left between them. Germline V gene sequence: CDR1 SEHNR, CDR2 FQNEAQ (reference sequence). CDR3 length equals 17 residues. In DNA form, the CDR3 reads TGTGCCAGCAGTATATTTACCTTGGAGACAGGACGAGAGACCCAGTACTTC. Protein sequence: CASSIFTLETGRETQYF.

This clonotype was seen only a few times. The V gene is TRBV30, the J gene TRBJ2-7, with D perhaps matching TRBD1 (6 bases). Germline-derived CDR1 and CDR2 are GTSNPN and SVGIG (reference sequence). The CDR3 has 17 residues. Trimming left V 2 bases short and J 4 bases short, with 24 bases between. CDR3 in amino acids: CAWSPPAPGHYKYEQYF. The CDR3, as DNA: TGTGCCTGGAGTCCACCCGCCCCGGGACATTACAAATACGAGCAGTACTTC. The full variable domain, with the rest looked up from reference TRBV30 and TRBJ2-7, is SQTIHQWPATLVQPVGSPLSLECTVEGTSNPNLYWYRQAAGRGLQLLFYSVGIGQISSEVPQNLSASRPQDRQFILSSKKLLLSDSGFYLCAWSPPAPGHYKYEQYFGPGTRLTVT.

This clonotype was observed many times. This chain uses TRBV18 with TRBJ1-5; TRBD1 matches 9 bases. Per the germline V gene, CDR1 is KGHSH and CDR2 is LQKENI. Germline trimming cut 5 bases from V and 3 bases from J; bases unmatched to any gene: 5. The CDR3 is 15 amino acids. This CDR3 reads CASSTQGALNQPQHF. CDR3 bases: TGTGCCAGCTCAACACAGGGGGCCCTCAATCAGCCCCAGCATTTT.

This clonotype occurred a few times. This chain links TRBV12-3 or TRBV12-4 with TRBJ2-2; perhaps TRBD1 as D (6 bases). Deletions cut 0 bases from V and 4 bases from J, with 9 bases between. This CDR3 comprises 15 residues. CDR3 protein: CASSLAGTTTGELFF. As DNA, the CDR3 is TGTGCCAGCAGTTTAGCCGGGACAACCACCGGGGAGCTGTTTTTT.

In nucleotides, the CDR3 is TGTGCCAGCACTACAGGGGGCGCGGGCAATGAGCAGTTCTTC. Its translation: CASTTGGAGNEQFF. This chain connects TRBV27 to TRBJ2-1, with TRBD1 matching over 9 bases. The germline V gene has CDR1 MNHEY and CDR2 SMNVEV (reference sequence). J lost 6 bases, V lost 7 bases, and 7 bases had no gene match. The CDR3 contains 14 residues.

This clonotype has a count of ten or more. The chain is built from TRBV28 and TRBJ1-1; D might be TRBD1 (5 bases). The ends were cut back, 1 base at V and 7 bases at J, with 10 bases in the middle. Germline V CDR1 and CDR2: MDHEN, SYDVKM. The CDR3 is made up of 13 amino acids. CDR3 residues: CASSLLGGIEAFF. DNA of the CDR3: TGTGCCAGCAGTTTATTGGGGGGGATTGAAGCTTTCTTT. Full variable domain (remainder filled in from reference TRBV28 and TRBJ1-1): DVKVTQSSRYLVKRTGEKVFLECVQDMDHENMFWYRQDPGLGLRLIYFSYDVKMKEKGDIPEGYSVSREKKERFSLILESASTNQTSMYLCASSLLGGIEAFFGQGTRLTVV.

The V call is TRBV29-1, the J call TRBJ2-1; no firm D call. CDR3 length: 11 residues. V lost 7 bases, J lost 4 bases, and 8 bases lay in between. The germline V gene encodes CDR1 SQVTM and CDR2 ANQGSEA. CDR3 DNA sequence: TGCAGCGCCGAAGCGTACAATGAGCAGTTCTTC. This sequence encodes CSAEAYNEQFF.

This clonotype came up a few times. The chain combines TRBV20-1 with TRBJ2-7; the match to TRBD1 covers 7 bases. Germline-derived CDR1 and CDR2 are DFQATT and SNEGSKA (reference sequence). The J segment lost 7 bases and the V segment lost 3 bases, leaving 12 bases of the junction unmatched. The CDR3 extends over 14 amino acids. Written as DNA, the CDR3 is TGCAGTGCTAGGGACCCGGGCCAGGGGGTAGAGCAGTACTTC. It codes for CSARDPGQGVEQYF.